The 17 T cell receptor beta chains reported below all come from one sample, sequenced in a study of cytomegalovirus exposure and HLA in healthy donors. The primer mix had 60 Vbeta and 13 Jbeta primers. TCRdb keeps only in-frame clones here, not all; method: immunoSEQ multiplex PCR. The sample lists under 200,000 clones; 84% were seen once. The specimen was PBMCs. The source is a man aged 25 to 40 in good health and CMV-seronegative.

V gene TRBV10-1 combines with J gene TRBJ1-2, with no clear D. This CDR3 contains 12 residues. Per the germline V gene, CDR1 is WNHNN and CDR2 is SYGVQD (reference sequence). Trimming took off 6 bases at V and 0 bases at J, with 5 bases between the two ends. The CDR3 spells CASRSANYGYTF. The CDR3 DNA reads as TGCGCCAGCAGAAGCGCTAACTATGGCTACACCTTC.

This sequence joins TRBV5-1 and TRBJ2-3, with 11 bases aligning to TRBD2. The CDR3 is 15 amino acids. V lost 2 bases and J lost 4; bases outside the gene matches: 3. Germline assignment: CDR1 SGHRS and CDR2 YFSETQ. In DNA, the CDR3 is TGCGCCAGCAGCTTCACTAGCGGGAGCTCAGATACGCAGTATTTT. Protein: CASSFTSGSSDTQYF. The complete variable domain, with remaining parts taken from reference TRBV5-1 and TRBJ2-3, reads KAGVTQTPRYLIKTRGQQVTLSCSPISGHRSVSWYQQTPGQGLQFLFEYFSETQRNKGNFPGRFSGRQFSNSRSEMNVSTLELGDSALYLCASSFTSGSSDTQYFGPGTRLTVL.

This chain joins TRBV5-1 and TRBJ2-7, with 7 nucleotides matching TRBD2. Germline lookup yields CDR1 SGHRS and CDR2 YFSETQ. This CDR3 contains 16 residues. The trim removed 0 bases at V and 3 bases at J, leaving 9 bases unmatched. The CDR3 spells CASSLGWEGRNYEQYF. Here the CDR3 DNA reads TGCGCCAGCAGCTTGGGATGGGAGGGGCGTAACTACGAGCAGTACTTC.

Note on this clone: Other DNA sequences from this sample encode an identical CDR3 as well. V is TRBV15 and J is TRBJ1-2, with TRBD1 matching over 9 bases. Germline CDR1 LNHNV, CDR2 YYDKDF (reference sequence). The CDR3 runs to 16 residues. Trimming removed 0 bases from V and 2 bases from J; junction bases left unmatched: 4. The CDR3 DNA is TGTGCCACCAGCAGAGAGGGACAGGGACGCAACTATGGCTACACCTTC. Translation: CATSREGQGRNYGYTF.

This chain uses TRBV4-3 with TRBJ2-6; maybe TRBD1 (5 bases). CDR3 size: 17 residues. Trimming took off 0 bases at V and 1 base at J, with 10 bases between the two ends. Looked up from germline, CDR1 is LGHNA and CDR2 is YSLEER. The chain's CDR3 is CASSQEAPGSGANVLTF. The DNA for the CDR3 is TGCGCCAGCAGCCAAGAGGCACCAGGGTCTGGGGCCAACGTCCTGACTTTC.

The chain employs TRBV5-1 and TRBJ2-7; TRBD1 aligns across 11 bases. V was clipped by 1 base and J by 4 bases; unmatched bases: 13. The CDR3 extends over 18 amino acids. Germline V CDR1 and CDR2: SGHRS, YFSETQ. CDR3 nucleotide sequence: TGCGCCAGCAGCTTGTCCGGGACAGGGGGTTTAGTATTGTACGAGCAGTACTTC. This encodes CASSLSGTGGLVLYEQYF.

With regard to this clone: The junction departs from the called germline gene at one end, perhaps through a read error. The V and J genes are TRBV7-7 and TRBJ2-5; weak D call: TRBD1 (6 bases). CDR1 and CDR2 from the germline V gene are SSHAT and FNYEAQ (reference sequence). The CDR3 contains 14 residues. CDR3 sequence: CASSLGQGLETQYF. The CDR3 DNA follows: TGTGCTAGCAGCTTAGGGCAGGGGCTGGAGACCCAGTACTTC.

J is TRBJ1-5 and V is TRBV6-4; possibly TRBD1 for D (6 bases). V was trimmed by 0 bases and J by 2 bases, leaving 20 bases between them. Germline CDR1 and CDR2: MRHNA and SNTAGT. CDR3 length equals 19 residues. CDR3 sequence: CASSDSGGGPDVGNQPQHF. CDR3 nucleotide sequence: TGTGCCAGCAGTGACTCGGGAGGGGGTCCCGATGTCGGCAATCAGCCCCAGCATTTT.

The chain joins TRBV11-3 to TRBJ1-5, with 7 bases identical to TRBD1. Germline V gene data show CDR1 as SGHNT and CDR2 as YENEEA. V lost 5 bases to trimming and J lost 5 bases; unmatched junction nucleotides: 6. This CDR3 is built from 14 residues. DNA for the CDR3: TGTGCCAGCAGCCCAACAGGGGATGATCAGCCCCAGCATTTT. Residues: CASSPTGDDQPQHF.

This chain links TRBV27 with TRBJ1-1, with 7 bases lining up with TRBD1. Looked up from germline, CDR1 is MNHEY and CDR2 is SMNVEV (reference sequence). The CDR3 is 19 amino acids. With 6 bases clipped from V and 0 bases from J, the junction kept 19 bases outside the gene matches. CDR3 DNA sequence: TGTGCCAGCAGACCCGTGATCCGGGACAGAGAGACCCTGAACACTGAAGCTTTCTTT. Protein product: CASRPVIRDRETLNTEAFF.

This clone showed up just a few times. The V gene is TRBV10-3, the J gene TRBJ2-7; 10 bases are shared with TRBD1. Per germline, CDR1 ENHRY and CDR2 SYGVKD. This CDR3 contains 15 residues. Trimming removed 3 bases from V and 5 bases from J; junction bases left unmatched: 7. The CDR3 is CAISDRTGGIDEQYF. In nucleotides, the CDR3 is TGTGCCATCAGTGACCGGACAGGGGGGATCGACGAGCAGTACTTC.

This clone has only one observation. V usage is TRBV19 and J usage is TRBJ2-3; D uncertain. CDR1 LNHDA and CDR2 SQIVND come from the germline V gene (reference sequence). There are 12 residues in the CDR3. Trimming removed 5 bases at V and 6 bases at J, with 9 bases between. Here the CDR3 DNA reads TGTGCCAGTAGTTCCCTTGTGGATACGCAGTATTTT. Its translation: CASSSLVDTQYF.

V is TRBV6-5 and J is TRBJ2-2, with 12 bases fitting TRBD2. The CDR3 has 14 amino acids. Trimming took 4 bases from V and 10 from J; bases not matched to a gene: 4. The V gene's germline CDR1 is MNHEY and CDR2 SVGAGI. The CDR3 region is CASSSSGRGLELFF. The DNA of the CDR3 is TGTGCCAGCAGTTCTAGCGGGAGGGGATTGGAGCTGTTTTTT.

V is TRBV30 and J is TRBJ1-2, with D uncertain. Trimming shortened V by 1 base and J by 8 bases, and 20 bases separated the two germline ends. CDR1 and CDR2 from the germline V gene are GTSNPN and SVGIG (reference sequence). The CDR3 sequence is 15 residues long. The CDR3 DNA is TGTGCCTGGAGTGAACCGAGACTCAACGAGCGGGGCTACACCTTC. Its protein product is CAWSEPRLNERGYTF.

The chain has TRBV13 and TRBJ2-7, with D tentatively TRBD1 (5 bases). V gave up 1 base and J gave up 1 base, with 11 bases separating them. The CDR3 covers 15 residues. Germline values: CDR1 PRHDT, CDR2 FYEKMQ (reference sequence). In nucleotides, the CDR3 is TGTGCCAGCAGCTTAGAGACAGCGAGGTCCTACGAGCAGTACTTC. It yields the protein CASSLETARSYEQYF.

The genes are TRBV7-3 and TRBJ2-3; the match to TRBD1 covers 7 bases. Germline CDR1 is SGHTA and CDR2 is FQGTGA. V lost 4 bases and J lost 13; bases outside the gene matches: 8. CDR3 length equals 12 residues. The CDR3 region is CASSSSKGAEYF. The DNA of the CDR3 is TGTGCCAGCAGCTCCTCCAAGGGGGCCGAGTATTTT.

The CDR3 reads CASSYSGEINEQFF. CDR3 nucleotide sequence: TGCGCCAGCAGCTATAGCGGGGAGATCAATGAGCAGTTCTTC. The chain carries TRBV5-1 and TRBJ2-1; 8 bases map to TRBD2. Germline V gene sequence: CDR1 SGHRS, CDR2 YFSETQ. Trimming removed 3 bases from V and 6 bases from J; junction bases left unmatched: 5. The CDR3 length is 14 residues.